This T cell receptor (beta chain) was recorded in a study of vaccination and CD4 T cells after COVID-19. In germline, CDR1 is SGHTA, CDR2 FQGNSA. The CDR3 is made up of 12 amino acids. V lost 2 bases, J lost 5 bases, and 6 bases lay in between. In its sample, this clonotype is medium-sized (0.01 to 0.1%). As yet, its antigen is unknown. Treatment here: approximately 9-day PBMC culture with coronavirus spike peptide pools or control peptides (ViraFEST assay). At the Johns Hopkins FTIC core, DNA taken from cultured CD4+ T cells was sequenced by way of the Oncomine TCR Beta short-read assay. Genomic DNA was isolated from CD4+ T cells that had been cultured. In TCRdb, the PCR reads were re-called with MiXCR into one record per CDR3 protein. The sample lists 7,000 to 8,000 distinct CDR3 sequences; around a fifth were seen once.

The genes are TRBV7-2 and TRBJ2-5; the D is unclear. This specimen was CD4+ T cells from blood, cultured in vitro, taken after SARS-CoV-2 vaccination. The sequence derives from a human donor who had recovered from COVID-19. CDR3 nucleotides: TGTGCCAGCAGCTTATTTGTCGAGACCCAGTACTTC. Translating it yields CASSLFVETQYF.